One and the same sample provided the 2 T cell receptor beta chains below, sequenced in a study of blood T cell repertoires in COVID-19 (dated by TCRdb to about 2020). Libraries were constructed by the immunoSEQ multiplex PCR assay. TCRdb obtained this table from immuneACCESS and retained in-frame rearrangements with V and J assigned. These tables miss some clones; where compared with another copy, unresolved V genes account for less than half of the shortfall, and the remainder is unexplained. The sample has under 150,000 clones on record, around 82% of them singletons. The ten top clones hold 1.4% of the sample. The sequenced sample was peripheral blood. The receptors shown here come from a man in his sixties with acute or convalescent COVID-19.

This clone turned up a few times. V and J are TRBV30 and TRBJ2-7; 9 positions agree with TRBD1. Germline-derived CDR1 and CDR2 are GTSNPN and SVGIG (reference sequence). This CDR3 spans 14 amino acids. The trim removed 5 bases at V and 4 bases at J, leaving 9 bases unmatched. DNA of the CDR3: TGTGCCTGGGCCGCGATGGACAGGGGATACGAGCAGTACTTC. Translated: CAWAAMDRGYEQYF.

The V call is TRBV2, the J call TRBJ2-1; TRBD2 aligns across 7 bases. Trimming removed 4 bases from V and 1 base from J; junction bases left unmatched: 1. The CDR3 spans 14 residues. The germline V gene encodes CDR1 SNHLY and CDR2 FYNNEI. DNA for the CDR3: TGTGCCAGCAGTGGGGGACTATCCTACAATGAGCAGTTCTTC. Protein product: CASSGGLSYNEQFF.